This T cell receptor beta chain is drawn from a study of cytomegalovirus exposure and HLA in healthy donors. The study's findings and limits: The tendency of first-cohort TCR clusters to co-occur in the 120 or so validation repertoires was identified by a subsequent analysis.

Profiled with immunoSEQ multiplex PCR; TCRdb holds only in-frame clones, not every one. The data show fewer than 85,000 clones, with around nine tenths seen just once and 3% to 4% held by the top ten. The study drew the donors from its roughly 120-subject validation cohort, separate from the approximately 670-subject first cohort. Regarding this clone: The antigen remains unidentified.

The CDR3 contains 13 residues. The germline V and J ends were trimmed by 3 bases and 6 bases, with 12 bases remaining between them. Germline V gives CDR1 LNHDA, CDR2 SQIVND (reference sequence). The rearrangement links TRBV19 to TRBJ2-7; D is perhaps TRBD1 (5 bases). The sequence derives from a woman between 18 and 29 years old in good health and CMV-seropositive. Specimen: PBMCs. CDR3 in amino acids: CASSISQGAEQYF. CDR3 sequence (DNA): TGTGCCAGTAGTATTAGTCAGGGTGCCGAGCAGTACTTC. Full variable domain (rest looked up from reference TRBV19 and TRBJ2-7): DGGITQSPKYLFRKEGQNVTLSCEQNLNHDAMYWYRQDPGQGLRLIYYSQIVNDFQKGDIAEGYSVSREKKESFPLTVTSAQKNPTAFYLCASSISQGAEQYFGPGTRLTVT.